What follows are 3 T cell receptor beta chains derived from one specimen sequenced in a study of blood T cell repertoires in COVID-19. Sequencing used immunoSEQ multiplex PCR; TCRdb keeps in-frame clones, though not all of them. The sample contains approximately 290,000 clones, 75% to 90% of which appear only once. The specimen was peripheral blood. The receptor set was obtained from a young man with acute or convalescent COVID-19.

CDR3 sequence reads: CASSLSDRRLQETQYF. For the CDR3, the DNA is TGTGCCAGCAGTCTATCCGACAGGCGGCTACAAGAGACCCAGTACTTC. The chain uses TRBV28 and TRBJ2-5; TRBD1 is a possible D gene (6 bases). Germline V lookup: CDR1 MDHEN, CDR2 SYDVKM. Trimming took off 5 bases at V and 2 bases at J, with 18 bases between the two ends. This CDR3 has 16 amino acids.

The chain is built from TRBV11-1 and TRBJ2-3; D gene uncertain. Germline V gene lookup returns CDR1 SGHAT and CDR2 FQDESV (reference sequence). V lost 3 bases and J lost 0, with 4 bases in between. The CDR3 is 13 residues long. The CDR3 sequence is CASSFMSTDTQYF. CDR3 sequence (DNA): TGTGCCAGCAGCTTTATGAGCACAGATACGCAGTATTTT.

The J gene is TRBJ1-2, the V gene TRBV5-1; D ambiguous. With 4 bases removed from V and 2 bases from J, the gap between germline ends came to 21 bases. Germline V gives CDR1 SGHRS, CDR2 YFSETQ. This CDR3 has 17 amino acids. The CDR3 reads CASSPEGGARPNYGYTF. The CDR3 DNA is TGCGCCAGCAGCCCTGAGGGAGGAGCCCGGCCCAACTATGGCTACACCTTC. The full variable domain, with the rest looked up from reference TRBV5-1 and TRBJ1-2, is KAGVTQTPRYLIKTRGQQVTLSCSPISGHRSVSWYQQTPGQGLQFLFEYFSETQRNKGNFPGRFSGRQFSNSRSEMNVSTLELGDSALYLCASSPEGGARPNYGYTFGSGTRLTVV.